This T cell receptor beta chain originates from a study of CD8 T cells in ankylosing spondylitis. Study-wide results and limits: Characteristic, it appeared, of ankylosing spondylitis blood was a TCR beta motif of roughly eight highly homologous variants.

TCRdb independently ran MiXCR on the 5' RACE reads; one entry per CDR3 protein. The top ten clones hold 15% to 20% of a sample with fewer than 750,000 distinct CDR3 sequences, 15% to 20% of them seen once. Note on this clonotype: What it recognizes is unknown.

Germline CDR1 reads SNHLY; CDR2 reads FYNNEI. Between the trimmed V and J ends, which lost 4 bases and 2 bases, there was a span of 9 bases. This CDR3 contains 13 residues. This TCR was sampled from a male donor with ankylosing spondylitis. The rearrangement uses TRBV2 and TRBJ2-7; D is unresolved. Sequencing input: blood, either unsorted or a sorted T cell fraction (not recorded which). The CDR3 sequence: CASSGRSTYEQYF. CDR3 nucleotides: TGTGCCAGCAGTGGCAGGAGTACCTACGAGCAGTACTTC.